This TCR beta chain was retrieved from a study of PD-1 blockade in classical Hodgkin lymphoma. Time point: cycle 4 day 1 (C4D1), after 6 weeks of nivolumab. Every single patient, without exception, relapsed after autologous stem cell transplantation, and brentuximab vedotin exposure varied. The germline CDR1 and CDR2 sequences are SQVTM and ANQGSEA. J was trimmed by 4 bases and V by 5 bases; bases with no gene match: 14. The CDR3 sequence is 16 residues long. Data came from immunoSEQ multiplex PCR; TCRdb stores just in-frame clones and leaves some out. This table has roughly 9,300 clones, around 85% appearing once.

Sequencing was performed on peripheral blood mononuclear cells (PBMCs), taken before the fourth cycle of nivolumab. This clonotype was sampled from a human donor with classical Hodgkin lymphoma. The V and J genes are TRBV29-1 and TRBJ2-3; 8 bases line up with TRBD1. CDR3 residues: CSVLGTRQGPSDTQYF. CDR3 sequence (DNA): TGCAGCGTTTTAGGGACCCGACAGGGGCCGTCAGATACGCAGTATTTT.